This T cell receptor beta chain comes out of a study of T cells after posttransplantation cyclophosphamide. Study findings and constraints: Donor-recipient repertoire similarity was low at 1-2 months, rising over year one. After PTCy, TRB diversity resembled that of CNI/methotrexate controls. Blood and skin or GI T cell repertoires showed limited TRB overlap.

Some clones are missing from TCRdb's copy, which holds only in-frame ones; the method was immunoSEQ multiplex PCR. The data list tens of thousands of clones, none observed once; approximately 2.2% falls to the top ten. This clone was found a few times. Its target is not known. On the day of bone marrow donation, the related graft donor provided peripheral blood. Germline-derived CDR1 and CDR2 are SGHRS and YFSETQ. CDR3 length: 14 amino acids. Trimming cost V 0 bases and J 6 bases; bases outside gene matches: 3. The specimen sequenced was PBMCs. The sequence came from a middle-aged man in good health, CMV-negative, and a related stem cell transplant donor. The chain couples TRBV5-1 to TRBJ2-1, with 7 bases matching TRBD2. Here the CDR3 reads CASSLVAGVNEQFF. Here the CDR3 DNA reads TGCGCCAGCAGCTTGGTCGCGGGGGTCAATGAGCAGTTCTTC.